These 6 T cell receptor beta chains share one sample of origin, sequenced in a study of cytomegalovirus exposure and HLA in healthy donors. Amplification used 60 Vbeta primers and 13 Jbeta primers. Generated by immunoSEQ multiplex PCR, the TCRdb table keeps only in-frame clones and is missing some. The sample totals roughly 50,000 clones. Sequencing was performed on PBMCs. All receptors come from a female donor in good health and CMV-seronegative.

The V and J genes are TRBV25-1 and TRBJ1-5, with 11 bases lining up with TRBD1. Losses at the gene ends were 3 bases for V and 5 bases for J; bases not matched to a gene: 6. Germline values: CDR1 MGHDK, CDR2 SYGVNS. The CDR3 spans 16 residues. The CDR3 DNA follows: TGTGCCAGCAGTGATGTGGACAGGGGGCTGGATCAGCCCCAGCATTTT. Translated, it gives CASSDVDRGLDQPQHF.

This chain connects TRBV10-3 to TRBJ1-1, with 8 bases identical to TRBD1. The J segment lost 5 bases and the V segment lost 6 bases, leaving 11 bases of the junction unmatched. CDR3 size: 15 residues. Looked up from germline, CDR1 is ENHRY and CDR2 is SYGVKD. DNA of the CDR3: TGTGCCATCAGCTTCCTACAGGGGGATGAAACTGAAGCTTTCTTT. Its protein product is CAISFLQGDETEAFF.

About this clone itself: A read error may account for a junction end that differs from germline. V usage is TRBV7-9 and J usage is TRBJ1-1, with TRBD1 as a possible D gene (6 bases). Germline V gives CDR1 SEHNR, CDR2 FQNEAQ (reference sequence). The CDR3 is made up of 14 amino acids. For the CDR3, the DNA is TGTGCCAGCAGCTCCCTAGACAGGAACACTGAAGATTTCTTT. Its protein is CASSSLDRNTEDFF.

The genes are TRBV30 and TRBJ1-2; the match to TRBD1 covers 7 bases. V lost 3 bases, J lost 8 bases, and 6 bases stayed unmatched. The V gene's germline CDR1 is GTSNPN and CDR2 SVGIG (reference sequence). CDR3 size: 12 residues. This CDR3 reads CAWSRGRRGYTF. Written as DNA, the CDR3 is TGTGCCTGGAGCAGGGGGAGGCGAGGCTACACCTTC.

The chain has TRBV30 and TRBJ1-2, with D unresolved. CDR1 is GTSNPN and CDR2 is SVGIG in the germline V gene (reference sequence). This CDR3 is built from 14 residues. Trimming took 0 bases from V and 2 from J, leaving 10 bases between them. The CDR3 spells CAWSVISENYGYTF. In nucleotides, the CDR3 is TGTGCCTGGAGTGTAATATCTGAGAACTATGGCTACACCTTC.

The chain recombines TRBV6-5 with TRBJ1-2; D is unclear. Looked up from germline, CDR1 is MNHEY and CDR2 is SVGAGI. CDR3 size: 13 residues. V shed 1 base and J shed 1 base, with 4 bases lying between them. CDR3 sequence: CASSYYGNYGYTF. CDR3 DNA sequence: TGTGCCAGCAGTTACTACGGTAACTATGGCTACACCTTC.